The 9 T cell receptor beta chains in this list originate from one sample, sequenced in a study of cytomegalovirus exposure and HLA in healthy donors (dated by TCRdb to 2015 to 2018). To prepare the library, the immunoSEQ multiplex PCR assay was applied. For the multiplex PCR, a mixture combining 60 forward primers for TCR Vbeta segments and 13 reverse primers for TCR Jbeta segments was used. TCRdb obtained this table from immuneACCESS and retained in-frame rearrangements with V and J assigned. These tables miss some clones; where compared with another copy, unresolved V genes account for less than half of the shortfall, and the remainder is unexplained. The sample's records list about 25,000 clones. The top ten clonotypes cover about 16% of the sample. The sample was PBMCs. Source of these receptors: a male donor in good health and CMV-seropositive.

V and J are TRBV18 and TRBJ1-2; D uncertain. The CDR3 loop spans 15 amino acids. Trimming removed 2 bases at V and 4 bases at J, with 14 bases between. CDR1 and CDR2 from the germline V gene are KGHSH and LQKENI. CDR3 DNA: TGTGCCAGCTCACCATATGAACAGATCTCCTATGGCTACACCTTC. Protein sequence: CASSPYEQISYGYTF. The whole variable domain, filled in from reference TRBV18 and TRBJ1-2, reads NAGVMQNPRHLVRRRGQEARLRCSPMKGHSHVYWYRQLPEEGLKFMVYLQKENIIDESGMPKERFSAEFPKEGPSILRIQQVVRGDSAAYFCASSPYEQISYGYTFGSGTRLTVV.

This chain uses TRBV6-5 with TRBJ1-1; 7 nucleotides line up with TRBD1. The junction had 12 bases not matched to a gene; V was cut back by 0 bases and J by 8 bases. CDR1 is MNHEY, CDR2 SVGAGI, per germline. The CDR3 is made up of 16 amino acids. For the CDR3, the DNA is TGTGCCAGCAGTTACTCTTACACAGGGGCCCACATCGAAGCTTTCTTT. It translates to CASSYSYTGAHIEAFF.

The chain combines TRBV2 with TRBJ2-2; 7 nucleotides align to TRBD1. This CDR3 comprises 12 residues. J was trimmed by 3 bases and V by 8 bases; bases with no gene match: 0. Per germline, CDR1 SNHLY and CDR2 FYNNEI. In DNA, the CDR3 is TGTGCCAGCGGACAGGACACCGGGGAGCTGTTTTTT. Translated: CASGQDTGELFF.

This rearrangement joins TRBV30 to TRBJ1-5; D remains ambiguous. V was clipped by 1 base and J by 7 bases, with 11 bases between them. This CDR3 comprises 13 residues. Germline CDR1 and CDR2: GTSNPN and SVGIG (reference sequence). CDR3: CAWSGEGGQPQHF. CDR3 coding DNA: TGTGCCTGGAGTGGAGAGGGAGGGCAGCCCCAGCATTTT.

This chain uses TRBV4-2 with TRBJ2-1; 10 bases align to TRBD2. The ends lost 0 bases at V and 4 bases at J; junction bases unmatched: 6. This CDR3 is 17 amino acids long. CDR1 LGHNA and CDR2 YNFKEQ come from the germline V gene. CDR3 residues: CASSQDLSGGAYNEQFF. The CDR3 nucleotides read TGTGCCAGCAGCCAAGACCTAAGCGGGGGGGCTTACAATGAGCAGTTCTTC.

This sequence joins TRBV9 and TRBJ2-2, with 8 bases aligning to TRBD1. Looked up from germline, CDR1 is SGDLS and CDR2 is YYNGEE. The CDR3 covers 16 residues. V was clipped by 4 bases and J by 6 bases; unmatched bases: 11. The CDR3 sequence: CASSRGGQVFSGELFF. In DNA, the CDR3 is TGTGCCAGCAGCCGAGGGGGACAGGTTTTTTCCGGGGAGCTGTTTTTT.

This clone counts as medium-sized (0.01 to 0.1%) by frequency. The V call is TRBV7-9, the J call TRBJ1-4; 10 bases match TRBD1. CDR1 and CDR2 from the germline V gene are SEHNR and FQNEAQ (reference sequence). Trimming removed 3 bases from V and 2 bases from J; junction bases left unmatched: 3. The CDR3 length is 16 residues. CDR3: CASSFGTGDTNEKLFF. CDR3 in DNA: TGTGCCAGCAGCTTTGGGACAGGGGACACTAATGAAAAACTGTTTTTT.

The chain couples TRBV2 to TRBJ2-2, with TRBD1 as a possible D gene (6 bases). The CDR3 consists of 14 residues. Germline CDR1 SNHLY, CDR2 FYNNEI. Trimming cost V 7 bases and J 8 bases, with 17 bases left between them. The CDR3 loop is CASKDRTTIGELFF. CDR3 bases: TGTGCCAGCAAGGACAGAACAACGATTGGGGAGCTGTTTTTT.

CDR3 sequence reads: CASSLAPTGAYGYTF. The CDR3 region has the DNA TGTGCCAGCAGCTTAGCGCCTACAGGGGCCTATGGCTACACCTTC. The chain links TRBV7-2 to TRBJ1-2; 7 bases match TRBD1. The germline CDR1 and CDR2 sequences are SGHTA and FQGNSA. The CDR3 has 15 amino acids. V lost 0 bases to trimming and J lost 4 bases; unmatched junction nucleotides: 5. The entire variable domain, with the rest obtained from reference TRBV7-2 and TRBJ1-2, is as follows: GAGVSQSPSNKVTEKGKDVELRCDPISGHTALYWYRQSLGQGLEFLIYFQGNSAPDKSGLPSDRFSAERTGGSVSTLTIQRTQQEDSAVYLCASSLAPTGAYGYTFGSGTRLTVV.